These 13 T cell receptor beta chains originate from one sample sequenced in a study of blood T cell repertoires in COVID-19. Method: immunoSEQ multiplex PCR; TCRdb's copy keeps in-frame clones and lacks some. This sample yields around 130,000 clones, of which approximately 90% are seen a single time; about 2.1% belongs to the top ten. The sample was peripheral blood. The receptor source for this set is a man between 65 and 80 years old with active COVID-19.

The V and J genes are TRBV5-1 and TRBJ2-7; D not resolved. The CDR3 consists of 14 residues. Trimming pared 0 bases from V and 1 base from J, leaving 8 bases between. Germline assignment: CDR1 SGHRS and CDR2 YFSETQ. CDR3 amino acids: CASSLVVGSYEQYF. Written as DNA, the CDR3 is TGCGCCAGCAGCTTGGTGGTCGGGTCCTACGAGCAGTACTTC.

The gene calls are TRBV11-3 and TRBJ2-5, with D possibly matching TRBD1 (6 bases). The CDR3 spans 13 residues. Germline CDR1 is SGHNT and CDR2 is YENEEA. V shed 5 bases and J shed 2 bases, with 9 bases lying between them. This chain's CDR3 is CASSLRGQETQYF. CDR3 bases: TGTGCCAGCAGCCTCAGGGGACAAGAGACCCAGTACTTC.

The CDR3 DNA is TGTGCCAGCAGCCTCACCCCGCTAAACACTGAAGCTTTCTTT. Encoded protein: CASSLTPLNTEAFF. V and J are TRBV7-3 and TRBJ1-1; D gene ambiguous. In germline, CDR1 is SGHTA, CDR2 FQGTGA. The length of the CDR3 is 14 residues. With 5 bases removed from V and 2 bases from J, the gap between germline ends came to 12 bases.

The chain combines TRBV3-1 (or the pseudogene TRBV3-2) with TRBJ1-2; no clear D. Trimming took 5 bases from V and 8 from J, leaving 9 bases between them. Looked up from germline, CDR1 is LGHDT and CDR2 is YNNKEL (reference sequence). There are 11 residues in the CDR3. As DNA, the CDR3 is TGTGCCAGCAGCTACGGAGAGGGCTACACCTTC. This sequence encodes CASSYGEGYTF.

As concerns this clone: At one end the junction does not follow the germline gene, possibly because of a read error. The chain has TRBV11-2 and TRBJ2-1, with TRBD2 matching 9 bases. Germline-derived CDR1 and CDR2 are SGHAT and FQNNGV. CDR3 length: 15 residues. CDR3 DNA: TGTGCCAGCAGGTTAGCGGGAGATCCCTACAATGAGCAGTTCTTC. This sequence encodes CASRLAGDPYNEQFF.

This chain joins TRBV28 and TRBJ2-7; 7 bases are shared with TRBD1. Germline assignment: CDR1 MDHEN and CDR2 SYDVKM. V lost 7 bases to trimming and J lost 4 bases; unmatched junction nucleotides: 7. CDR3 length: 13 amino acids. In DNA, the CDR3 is TGTGCCAGCAAGCTGACAGGGCAGTACGAGCAGTACTTC. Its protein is CASKLTGQYEQYF.

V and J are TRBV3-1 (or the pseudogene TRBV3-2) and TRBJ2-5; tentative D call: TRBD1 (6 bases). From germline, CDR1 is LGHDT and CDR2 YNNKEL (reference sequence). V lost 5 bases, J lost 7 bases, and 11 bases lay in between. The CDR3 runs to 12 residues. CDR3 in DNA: TGTGCCAGCAGCGCCCGAGGGGGGACCCAGTACTTC. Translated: CASSARGGTQYF.

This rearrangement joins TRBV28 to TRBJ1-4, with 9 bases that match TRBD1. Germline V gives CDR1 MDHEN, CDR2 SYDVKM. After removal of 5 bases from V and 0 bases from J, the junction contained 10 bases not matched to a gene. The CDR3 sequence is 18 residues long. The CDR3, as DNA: TGTGCCAGCAGTATCCGGGACAGGGCCATTGCAACTAATGAAAAACTGTTTTTT. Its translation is CASSIRDRAIATNEKLFF. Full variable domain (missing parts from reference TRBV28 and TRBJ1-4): DVKVTQSSRYLVKRTGEKVFLECVQDMDHENMFWYRQDPGLGLRLIYFSYDVKMKEKGDIPEGYSVSREKKERFSLILESASTNQTSMYLCASSIRDRAIATNEKLFFGSGTQLSVL.

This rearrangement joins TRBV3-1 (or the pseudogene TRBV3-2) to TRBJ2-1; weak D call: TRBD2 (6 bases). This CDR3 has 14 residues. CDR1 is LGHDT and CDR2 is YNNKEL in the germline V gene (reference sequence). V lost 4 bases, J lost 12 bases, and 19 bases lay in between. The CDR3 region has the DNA TGTGCCAGCAGCCCGAGACTAGGTGGCGGTGGGCAGTTCTTC. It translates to CASSPRLGGGGQFF.

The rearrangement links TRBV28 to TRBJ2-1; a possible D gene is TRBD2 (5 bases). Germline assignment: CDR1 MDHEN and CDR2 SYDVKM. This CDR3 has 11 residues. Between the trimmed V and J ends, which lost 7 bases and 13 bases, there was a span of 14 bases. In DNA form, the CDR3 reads TGTGCCAGCACAGAGGGCACACTCCAGTTCTTC. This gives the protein CASTEGTLQFF.

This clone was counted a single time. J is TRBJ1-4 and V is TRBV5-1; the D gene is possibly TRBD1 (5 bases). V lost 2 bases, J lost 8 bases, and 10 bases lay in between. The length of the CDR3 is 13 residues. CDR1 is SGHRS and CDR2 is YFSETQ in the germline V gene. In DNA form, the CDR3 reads TGCGCCAGCAGCTTCCAGGGAAGAGAAAAACTGTTTTTT. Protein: CASSFQGREKLFF.

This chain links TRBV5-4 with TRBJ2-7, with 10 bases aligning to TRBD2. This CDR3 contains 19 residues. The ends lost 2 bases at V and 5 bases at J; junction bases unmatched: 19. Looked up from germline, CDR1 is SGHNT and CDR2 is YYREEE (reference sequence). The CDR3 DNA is TGTGCCAGCAGCTTTAGTATCGGGCTAGCGGGAGCCGTCGGCAACGAGCAGTACTTC. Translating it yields CASSFSIGLAGAVGNEQYF. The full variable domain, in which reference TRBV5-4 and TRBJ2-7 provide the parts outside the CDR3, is ETGVTQSPTHLIKTRGQQVTLRCSSQSGHNTVSWYQQALGQGPQFIFQYYREEENGRGNFPPRFSGLQFPNYSSELNVNALELDDSALYLCASSFSIGLAGAVGNEQYFGPGTRLTVT.

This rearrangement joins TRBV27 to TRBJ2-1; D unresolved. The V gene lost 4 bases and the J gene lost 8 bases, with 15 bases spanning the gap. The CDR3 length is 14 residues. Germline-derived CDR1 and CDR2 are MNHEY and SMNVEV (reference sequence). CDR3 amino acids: CASSSWAFVDEQFF. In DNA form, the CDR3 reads TGTGCCAGCAGTTCGTGGGCATTTGTCGATGAGCAGTTCTTC.